This TCR beta chain was sequenced in a study of blood T cells in healthy people across ages. The study isolated at least 6.5 million PBMCs from each sample. The CDR3 covers 16 residues. Per germline, CDR1 DFQATT and CDR2 SNEGSKA (reference sequence). V lost 1 base and J lost 7, with 20 bases in between. A second PCR, run for roughly 6 to 11 cycles, used a sample-barcoded 5' primer plus a J-beta primer mix. TCRdb called the 5' RACE reads again in MiXCR, with one record for every CDR3 protein. This table holds some 920,000 distinct CDR3 sequences, around 54% found once. The sequenced sample was blood. This sequence was found in an older woman in good health. The chain uses TRBV20-1 and TRBJ2-1, with D perhaps TRBD1 or TRBD2 (6 bases each). The CDR3: CSARASLAGQFNEQFF. CDR3 DNA sequence: TGCAGTGCTAGAGCCTCCCTCGCGGGACAATTTAATGAGCAGTTCTTC.